Below are 30 T cell receptor beta chains sequenced from a single sample in a study of lymphopenia after photon versus proton radiotherapy. Profiled with immunoSEQ multiplex PCR; TCRdb holds only in-frame clones, not every one. The data hold about 160,000 clones, with 70% to 90% observed a single time. The sample in question was peripheral blood, obtained from a patient treated with photon-based radiotherapy. The receptor source for this set is a man aged 50-59 years with gastric cancer.

The chain carries TRBV6-5 and TRBJ1-1; D gene uncertain. The CDR3 is 13 residues long. With 0 bases removed from V and 7 bases from J, the gap between germline ends came to 9 bases. CDR1 is MNHEY and CDR2 is SVGAGI in the germline V gene. The CDR3 coding sequence is TGTGCCAGCAGTTACTCAGGGTACGGTGAAGCTTTCTTT. Its translation is CASSYSGYGEAFF.

This chain joins TRBV18 and TRBJ2-2; D not resolved. This CDR3 region has 12 residues. Germline V gene sequence: CDR1 KGHSH, CDR2 LQKENI. V was pared by 6 bases and J by 6 bases, with 8 bases between. Here the CDR3 reads CASSDRPGELFF. In nucleotides, the CDR3 is TGTGCCAGCTCGGATAGACCCGGGGAGCTGTTTTTT.

The chain links TRBV5-1 to TRBJ2-1; tentative D call: TRBD1 (6 bases). Germline-derived CDR1 and CDR2 are SGHRS and YFSETQ. CDR3 size: 14 residues. V dropped 4 bases and J dropped 8 bases, with 16 bases sitting between them. CDR3 protein: CASSQSGTMDEQFF. CDR3 nucleotides: TGCGCCAGCAGCCAGTCCGGGACAATGGATGAGCAGTTCTTC.

The chain has TRBV4-1 and TRBJ2-3, with TRBD2 matching 10 bases. Germline values: CDR1 MGHRA, CDR2 YSYEKL. The junction had 6 bases not matched to a gene; V was cut back by 3 bases and J by 3 bases. There are 16 residues in the CDR3. The CDR3 DNA follows: TGCGCCAGCAGCCAGTGGCCTAGCGGGAGTACAGATACGCAGTATTTT. Amino acid sequence: CASSQWPSGSTDTQYF.

The chain recombines TRBV7-2 with TRBJ1-2; unclear D gene. This CDR3 spans 15 amino acids. V lost 0 bases, J lost 1 base, and 9 bases lay in between. Germline V CDR1 and CDR2: SGHTA, FQGNSA. CDR3 amino acids: CASSLARSVNYGYTF. CDR3 coding DNA: TGTGCCAGCAGCTTAGCGCGATCAGTTAACTATGGCTACACCTTC.

V and J are TRBV6-6 and TRBJ1-2; 8 bases align to TRBD1. This CDR3 is built from 15 residues. The V gene's germline CDR1 is MNHNY and CDR2 SVGAGI (reference sequence). The junction had 6 bases not matched to a gene; V was cut back by 0 bases and J by 6 bases. This chain's CDR3 is CASSYSGTGFDGYTF. DNA for the CDR3: TGTGCCAGCAGTTACTCCGGGACAGGCTTTGATGGCTACACCTTC.

Notes on this clone: This same CDR3 is encoded by further DNA sequences in the sample. The V call is TRBV9, the J call TRBJ2-1, with 11 bases lining up with TRBD2. After removal of 0 bases from V and 4 bases from J, the junction contained 6 bases not matched to a gene. CDR1 and CDR2 (germline): SGDLS, YYNGEE. The CDR3 extends over 17 amino acids. The CDR3 region is CASSVGPGLAGYNEQFF. CDR3 DNA sequence: TGTGCCAGCAGCGTAGGCCCAGGACTAGCGGGTTACAATGAGCAGTTCTTC.

The chain recombines TRBV14 with TRBJ2-1; the match to TRBD2 covers 11 bases. Germline V gene data show CDR1 as SGHDN and CDR2 as FVKESK. The CDR3 extends over 17 amino acids. Trimming removed 5 bases from V and 6 bases from J; junction bases left unmatched: 12. The CDR3 sequence: CASSSKTGTSGANEQFF. As DNA, the CDR3 is TGTGCCAGCAGCTCAAAAACAGGGACTAGCGGTGCCAATGAGCAGTTCTTC.

This chain connects TRBV2 to TRBJ2-1; 10 nucleotides align to TRBD2. The CDR3 has 14 residues. V was pared by 8 bases and J by 9 bases, with 10 bases of the junction left unmatched. Germline-derived CDR1 and CDR2 are SNHLY and FYNNEI. The CDR3: CASPASGRMVEQFF. The CDR3 DNA is TGTGCCAGCCCGGCTAGCGGGAGAATGGTTGAGCAGTTCTTC. The full variable domain, in which reference TRBV2 and TRBJ2-1 provide the parts outside the CDR3, is EPEVTQTPSHQVTQMGQEVILRCVPISNHLYFYWYRQILGQKVEFLVSFYNNEISEKSEIFDDQFSVERPDGSNFTLKIRSTKLEDSAMYFCASPASGRMVEQFFGPGTRLTVL.

This clone was recorded a few times. This CDR3 is also generated by other DNA sequences in the sample. The chain is built from TRBV6-5 and TRBJ1-1, with TRBD1 as a possible D gene (5 bases). This CDR3 comprises 13 residues. V was shortened by 2 bases and J by 2 bases, with 6 bases between the two germline ends. The germline CDR1 and CDR2 sequences are MNHEY and SVGAGI. CDR3 residues: CASSYRGNTEAFF. The CDR3 DNA sequence: TGTGCCAGCAGTTACAGGGGTAACACTGAAGCTTTCTTT.

The V and J genes are TRBV15 and TRBJ2-5, with TRBD1 identical over 7 bases. The CDR3 has 16 residues. Germline values: CDR1 LNHNV, CDR2 YYDKDF (reference sequence). Trimming cost V 1 base and J 0 bases; bases outside gene matches: 5. The DNA for the CDR3 is TGTGCCACCAGCAGAGTCGGGACAGCATACCAAGAGACCCAGTACTTC. This gives the protein CATSRVGTAYQETQYF.

For the CDR3, the DNA is TGTGCCTGGAGTCCCATAGTGGGTACGCAGTATTTT. This encodes CAWSPIVGTQYF. The chain carries TRBV30 and TRBJ2-3, with D unclear. This CDR3 is 12 amino acids long. V gave up 2 bases and J gave up 8 bases, with 11 bases separating them. Germline assignment: CDR1 GTSNPN and CDR2 SVGIG (reference sequence).

This chain connects TRBV6-1 to TRBJ2-7, with 12 bases fitting TRBD1. V shed 6 bases, J shed 3 bases, and the junction held 3 bases outside the gene matches. Per the germline V gene, CDR1 is MNHNS and CDR2 is SASEGT. CDR3 length equals 14 residues. The CDR3 nucleotides read TGTGCCAGCAGGGGGACAGGGGGCCTCTACGAGCAGTACTTC. It encodes CASRGTGGLYEQYF.

The chain couples TRBV7-8 to TRBJ2-5; the match to TRBD1 covers 11 bases. This CDR3 spans 16 amino acids. In germline, CDR1 is SGHVS, CDR2 FQNEAQ. Trimming removed 5 bases from V and 4 bases from J; junction bases left unmatched: 9. In DNA, the CDR3 is TGTGCCAGCAGCCAAACCGGGACAGGGGGGGTAGAGACCCAGTACTTC. Amino acid sequence: CASSQTGTGGVETQYF.

The chain couples TRBV4-2 to TRBJ2-7, with TRBD1 identical over 7 bases. The CDR3 length is 15 residues. CDR1 is LGHNA and CDR2 is YNFKEQ in the germline V gene. J gave up 3 bases and V 1 base, and 6 bases lay outside the gene matches. The CDR3 DNA is TGTGCCAGCAGCCAAGTCGGTACAGGGGACTACGAGCAGTACTTC. It codes for CASSQVGTGDYEQYF.

The rearrangement uses TRBV6-5 and TRBJ1-2; D possibly corresponds to TRBD1 (6 bases). V was cut by 6 bases and J by 2 bases, with 13 bases left in between. Germline V gene sequence: CDR1 MNHEY, CDR2 SVGAGI. The CDR3 loop spans 14 amino acids. The CDR3 DNA sequence: TGTGCCAGCAGGCGGGACACTCGCAACTATGGCTACACCTTC. It yields the protein CASRRDTRNYGYTF.

CDR3 DNA: TGTGCCAGCAAACTAGCGAGCCTCACAGATACGCAGTATTTT. This sequence encodes CASKLASLTDTQYF. The genes are TRBV11-2 and TRBJ2-3; TRBD2 matches at 7 bases. The CDR3 covers 14 residues. Losses at the gene ends were 7 bases for V and 2 bases for J; bases not matched to a gene: 6. Germline V CDR1 and CDR2: SGHAT, FQNNGV.

This chain connects TRBV14 to TRBJ1-1, with D possibly being TRBD1 (5 bases). Trimming shortened V by 4 bases and J by 4 bases, and 13 bases separated the two germline ends. CDR1 is SGHDN, CDR2 FVKESK, per germline. The CDR3 covers 14 residues. Written as DNA, the CDR3 is TGTGCCAGCAGCCCCCCCTGGGGGGGCACTGAAGCTTTCTTT. Translating it yields CASSPPWGGTEAFF.

The chain joins TRBV19 to TRBJ2-7; 7 positions agree with TRBD2. Germline trimming cut 3 bases from V and 2 bases from J; bases unmatched to any gene: 4. Germline V gene sequence: CDR1 LNHDA, CDR2 SQIVND (reference sequence). The CDR3 is 14 amino acids. DNA for the CDR3: TGTGCCAGTAGTATGTCTAGCGGTACCTACGAGCAGTACTTC. Translated, it gives CASSMSSGTYEQYF.

The J gene is TRBJ2-2, the V gene TRBV30; D remains unclear. V was shortened by 0 bases and J by 2 bases, with 16 bases between the two germline ends. The CDR3 is 17 amino acids. The germline CDR1 and CDR2 sequences are GTSNPN and SVGIG (reference sequence). The chain's CDR3 is CAWSVRAGLRNTGELFF. The CDR3, as DNA: TGTGCCTGGAGTGTACGGGCAGGATTGCGAAACACCGGGGAGCTGTTTTTT. Complete variable domain (other parts from reference TRBV30 and TRBJ2-2): SQTIHQWPATLVQPVGSPLSLECTVEGTSNPNLYWYRQAAGRGLQLLFYSVGIGQISSEVPQNLSASRPQDRQFILSSKKLLLSDSGFYLCAWSVRAGLRNTGELFFGEGSRLTVL.

The chain links TRBV6-5 to TRBJ1-1, with D hard to call. Per the germline V gene, CDR1 is MNHEY and CDR2 is SVGAGI. V was pared by 2 bases and J by 5 bases, with 12 bases between. The CDR3 contains 14 residues. Here the CDR3 DNA reads TGTGCCAGCAGTTACGAACCGGGGAGGACTGAAGCTTTCTTT. Amino acids: CASSYEPGRTEAFF.

In the case of this clone: The CDR3 carries no conserved terminal phenylalanine or tryptophan, so it likely arises from a read error. The limits of the CDR3 on the DNA are not certain, so only TCRdb's listed CDR3 is given. V gene TRBV10-1 combines with J gene TRBJ2-7; the table's D call, TRBD2, was not checked against the DNA. CDR1 WNHNN and CDR2 SYGVQD come from the germline V gene (reference sequence). The CDR3 is 14 amino acids long, termini counted. The CDR3 sequence is CASTRTMRTSGRSG.

This chain joins TRBV10-2 and TRBJ2-1; TRBD2 matches 10 bases. This CDR3 region has 15 residues. Germline V gene lookup returns CDR1 WSHSY and CDR2 SAAADI. Trimming at V came to 11 bases and at J to 4 bases, leaving 11 bases not matched to a gene. This chain's CDR3 is CAAAQTSGKYNEQFF. CDR3 DNA: TGCGCCGCGGCCCAAACTAGCGGGAAATACAATGAGCAGTTCTTC.

The chain carries TRBV28 and TRBJ2-7; TRBD2 is a possible D gene (6 bases). Germline assignment: CDR1 MDHEN and CDR2 SYDVKM. This CDR3 has 15 residues. V dropped 5 bases and J dropped 0 bases, with 14 bases sitting between them. The CDR3 DNA reads as TGTGCCAGCAGTCCCCGGGGTAGCGGCTCCTACGAGCAGTACTTC. Its translation is CASSPRGSGSYEQYF.

The rearrangement uses TRBV5-4 and TRBJ2-7, with D perhaps matching TRBD2 (6 bases). Germline V gene data show CDR1 as SGHNT and CDR2 as YYREEE (reference sequence). The V end was cut by 5 bases, the J end by 0 bases, with 15 bases between. The CDR3 has 15 residues. DNA for the CDR3: TGTGCCAGCAGATTCGGCGGGACTCCCTCCTACGAGCAGTACTTC. Translating gives CASRFGGTPSYEQYF.

This chain links TRBV7-8 with TRBJ1-5; D not resolved. This CDR3 region has 16 residues. V dropped 2 bases and J dropped 1 base, with 12 bases sitting between them. Per the germline V gene, CDR1 is SGHVS and CDR2 is FQNEAQ. CDR3 residues: CASSLSPGNSNQPQHF. The CDR3 bases are TGTGCCAGCAGCTTATCGCCCGGGAACAGCAATCAGCCCCAGCATTTT.

The CDR3 here is CASSHREGDADTQYF. CDR3 sequence (DNA): TGTGCCAGCAGCCACAGGGAGGGGGATGCAGATACGCAGTATTTT. This sequence joins TRBV6-5 and TRBJ2-3; possibly TRBD2 for D (7 bases). Trimming took 6 bases from V and 4 from J, leaving 17 bases between them. CDR3 size: 15 residues. The germline V gene encodes CDR1 MNHEY and CDR2 SVGAGI.

The chain uses TRBV14 and TRBJ2-3, with 9 bases aligning to TRBD2. This CDR3 has 15 residues. In germline, CDR1 is SGHDN, CDR2 FVKESK. V lost 8 bases to trimming and J lost 6 bases; unmatched junction nucleotides: 12. The CDR3 spells CASSRTSVLDDTQYF. CDR3 nucleotide sequence: TGTGCCAGCTCCCGGACTAGCGTTCTAGACGATACGCAGTATTTT.

This chain uses TRBV11-3 with TRBJ1-4; 7 positions match TRBD1. Germline loops: CDR1 SGHNT, CDR2 YENEEA. The length of the CDR3 is 15 residues. Trimming at V came to 5 bases and at J to 7 bases, leaving 10 bases not matched to a gene. This chain's CDR3 is CASSLGGAGGEKLFF. The CDR3 DNA is TGTGCCAGCAGCCTGGGTGGGGCAGGGGGTGAAAAACTGTTTTTT.

The rearrangement links TRBV6-1 to TRBJ1-1; maybe TRBD1 (6 bases). V was trimmed by 5 bases and J by 1 base, leaving 11 bases between them. The CDR3 is made up of 14 amino acids. Germline V lookup: CDR1 MNHNS, CDR2 SASEGT. CDR3 sequence: CASSSGVGNTEAFF. The CDR3 nucleotides are TGTGCCAGCAGTTCAGGGGTTGGGAACACTGAAGCTTTCTTT.